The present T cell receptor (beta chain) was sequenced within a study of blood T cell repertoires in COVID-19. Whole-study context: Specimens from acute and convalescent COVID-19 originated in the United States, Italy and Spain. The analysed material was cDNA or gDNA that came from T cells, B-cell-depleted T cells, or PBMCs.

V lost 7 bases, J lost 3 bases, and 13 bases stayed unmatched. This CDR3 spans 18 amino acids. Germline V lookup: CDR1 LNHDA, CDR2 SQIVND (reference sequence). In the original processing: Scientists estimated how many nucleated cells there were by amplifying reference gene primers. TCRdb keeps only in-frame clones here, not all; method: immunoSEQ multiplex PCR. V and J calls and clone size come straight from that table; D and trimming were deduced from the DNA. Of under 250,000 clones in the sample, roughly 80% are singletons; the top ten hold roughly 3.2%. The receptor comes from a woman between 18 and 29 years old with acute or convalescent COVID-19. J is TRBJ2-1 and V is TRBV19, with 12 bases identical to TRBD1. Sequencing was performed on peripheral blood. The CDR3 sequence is CASIGEPGQGAIYNEQFF. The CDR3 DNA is TGTGCCAGTATAGGGGAACCGGGACAGGGGGCTATCTACAATGAGCAGTTCTTC.